The rows below give T cell receptor beta chains drawn from one sample of a study of PD-1 blockade in classical Hodgkin lymphoma. Clones were read by immunoSEQ multiplex PCR, and TCRdb kept only the in-frame ones, dropping some. The sample records around 100,000 clones, about nine tenths being singletons. This specimen was peripheral blood mononuclear cells (PBMCs), taken before the fourth cycle of nivolumab. The receptors were sampled from a human donor with classical Hodgkin lymphoma. Each CDR3 is given with its conserved first and last residue. The D gene is left open where the match is weak. Clone size appears in some rows only: once, few, many, or a class for an expanded clone.

d_gene: TRBD1; v_gene: TRBV19; abundance: NA; j_gene: TRBJ2-1; CDR3aa: CASREKTGVGYNEQFF; CDR3nt: TGTGCCAGTCGGGAAAAGACAGGGGTTGGTTACAATGAGCAGTTCTTC
d_gene: NA; v_gene: TRBV7-2; abundance: once; j_gene: TRBJ1-2; CDR3aa: CASSSPPDGPYGYTF; CDR3nt: TGTGCCAGCAGCTCCCCCCCCGACGGACCATATGGCTACACCTTC
d_gene: NA; v_gene: TRBV15; abundance: NA; j_gene: TRBJ2-7; CDR3aa: CATSRDIGREDEQYF; CDR3nt: TGTGCCACCAGCAGAGACATTGGCAGGGAGGACGAGCAGTACTTC
d_gene: NA; v_gene: TRBV6-1; abundance: NA; j_gene: TRBJ2-1; CDR3aa: CASSEVGNEQFF; CDR3nt: TGTGCCAGCAGTGAAGTGGGGAATGAGCAGTTCTTC
d_gene: NA; v_gene: TRBV18; abundance: NA; j_gene: TRBJ1-1; CDR3aa: CASSPIWQFLKVDTEAFF; CDR3nt: TGTGCCAGCTCGCCGATCTGGCAGTTCCTCAAGGTGGATACTGAAGCTTTCTTT
d_gene: TRBD2; v_gene: TRBV7-9; abundance: NA; j_gene: TRBJ2-1; CDR3aa: CASSFAGGAVNEQFF; CDR3nt: TGTGCCAGCAGCTTCGCCGGGGGGGCAGTGAATGAGCAGTTCTTC
d_gene: TRBD1; v_gene: TRBV9; abundance: NA; j_gene: TRBJ2-3; CDR3aa: CASSTDRVTDTQYF; CDR3nt: TGTGCCAGCAGCACGGACAGGGTGACAGATACGCAGTATTTT
d_gene: NA; v_gene: TRBV6-1; abundance: NA; j_gene: TRBJ1-3; CDR3aa: CASSDPPDSGNTIYF; CDR3nt: TGTGCCAGCAGCGACCCTCCCGACTCTGGAAACACCATATATTTT
d_gene: TRBD1; v_gene: TRBV27; abundance: few; j_gene: TRBJ1-1; CDR3aa: CASSPGTGRGTEAFF; CDR3nt: TGTGCCAGCAGTCCGGGGACAGGACGCGGGACTGAAGCTTTCTTT
d_gene: NA; v_gene: TRBV11-2; abundance: once; j_gene: TRBJ2-1; CDR3aa: CASSSNRGGRNEQFF; CDR3nt: TGTGCCAGCAGCTCCAACAGGGGTGGGAGGAATGAGCAGTTCTTC
d_gene: NA; v_gene: TRBV11-3; abundance: NA; j_gene: TRBJ2-3; CDR3aa: CASSLDGGSTDTQYF; CDR3nt: TGTGCCAGCAGCTTAGACGGGGGAAGCACAGATACGCAGTATTTT
d_gene: NA; v_gene: TRBV4-3; abundance: once; j_gene: TRBJ2-7; CDR3aa: CASSQGFSPGSDEQYF; CDR3nt: TGCGCCAGCAGCCAAGGGTTCTCCCCTGGTTCCGACGAGCAGTACTTC
d_gene: NA; v_gene: TRBV9; abundance: NA; j_gene: TRBJ2-2; CDR3aa: CASSVSFGELFF; CDR3nt: TGTGCCAGCAGCGTTTCTTTCGGGGAGCTGTTTTTT
d_gene: NA; v_gene: TRBV4-3; abundance: few; j_gene: TRBJ1-1; CDR3aa: CASSYGTTEAFF; CDR3nt: TGCGCCAGCAGCTATGGTACGACTGAAGCTTTCTTT
d_gene: NA; v_gene: TRBV5-1; abundance: NA; j_gene: TRBJ1-2; CDR3aa: CASSLERYGYTF; CDR3nt: TGCGCCAGCAGCTTGGAACGCTATGGCTACACCTTC
d_gene: NA; v_gene: TRBV5-1; abundance: NA; j_gene: TRBJ1-5; CDR3aa: CASSLGRAGEPQHF; CDR3nt: TGCGCCAGCAGCTTGGGGAGGGCTGGTGAGCCCCAGCATTTT
d_gene: NA; v_gene: TRBV27; abundance: once; j_gene: TRBJ2-1; CDR3aa: CASSPSGGPQFF; CDR3nt: TGTGCCAGCAGTCCCTCGGGGGGCCCTCAGTTCTTC